This section outlines one T cell receptor beta chain sequence together with its context. Its antigen is not identified. Clinical symptoms, serum thyroxine and TRAb, thyroid ultrasound and orbital computed tomography together formed the diagnostic basis. The CDR3 consists of 15 residues. CDR1 and CDR2 (germline): MDHEN, SYDVKM. V was clipped by 4 bases and J by 7 bases, with 14 bases between them. TCR beta CDR3 region amplification was performed from RNA transcripts. The TCR CDR3 first-round RT-PCR relied on the HTBI primer set. MiXCR was run by TCRdb on the multiplex PCR reads, yielding one entry per CDR3 protein. The top ten clones hold about 30% of a sample with 300,000 to 500,000 distinct CDR3 sequences, 15% of them seen once. This entry is derived from a study of T cells in Graves' hyperthyroidism and ophthalmopathy. In the study overall: Peripheral blood samples were taken at initial diagnosis, prior to any treatment.

Overall study findings and caveats: Among thyroid clonotypes expanded above 0.001, most also appeared in blood.

The receptor comes from a woman under 40 with Graves' hyperthyroidism. The rearrangement joins TRBV28 to TRBJ1-6; D perhaps matches TRBD1 (6 bases). The material sequenced was blood. The CDR3 coding sequence is TGTGCCAGCAGTTATCCCGGGACAAGCAATTCACCCCTCCACTTT. Its translation is CASSYPGTSNSPLHF.